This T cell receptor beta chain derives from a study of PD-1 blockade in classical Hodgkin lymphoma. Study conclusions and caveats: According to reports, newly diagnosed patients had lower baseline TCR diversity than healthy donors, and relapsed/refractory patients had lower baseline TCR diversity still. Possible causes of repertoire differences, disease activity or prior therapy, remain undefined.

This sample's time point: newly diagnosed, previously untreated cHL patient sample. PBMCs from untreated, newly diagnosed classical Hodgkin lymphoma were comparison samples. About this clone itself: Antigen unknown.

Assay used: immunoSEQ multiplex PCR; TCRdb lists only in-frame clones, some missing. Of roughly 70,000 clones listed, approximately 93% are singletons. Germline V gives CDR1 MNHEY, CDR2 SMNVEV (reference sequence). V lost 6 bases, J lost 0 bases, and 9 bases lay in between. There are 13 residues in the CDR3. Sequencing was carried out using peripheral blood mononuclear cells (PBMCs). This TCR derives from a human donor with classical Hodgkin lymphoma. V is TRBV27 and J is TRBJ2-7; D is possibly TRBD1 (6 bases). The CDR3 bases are TGTGCCAGCAGACCGGACAGCTCCTACGAGCAGTACTTC. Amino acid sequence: CASRPDSSYEQYF.